The source of this TCR beta chain is a study of blood T cell repertoires in COVID-19 (dated by TCRdb to about 2020). Notes on the research overall: Collaborator samples came from the United States, Italy and Spain and covered acute and convalescent phases of COVID-19. The prospective study material was composed of cDNA or gDNA derived from T cells, B-cell-depleted T cells, or PBMCs. Subjects who had been exposed to COVID-19, were actively infected with it, or had recovered from it provided the deeply sampled blood TCRbeta repertoires that made up the dataset. The repertoires were released in a freely available public database intended as a resource for research on the immune response to SARS-CoV-2. The samples were drawn from two sources: the first 160 participants of the ongoing ImmuneRACE study, and 1,254 subjects contributed by 6 global collaborators. Nearly every sample came with metadata listing a de-identified subject ID, COVID-19 status, age in years and sex. Where available, HLA class I and class II types were taken from metadata supplied by the sample provider and were not determined by assay-based typing. The paper as a whole reports these results and caveats: How much clinical and demographic metadata was included differed by source and by participant, and the metadata was provided uncurated.

For CDR1 and CDR2, the germline V gene (reference sequence) lists SGHNT and YYREEE. V lost 0 bases and J lost 5 bases, and the count of bases not matched to a germline gene is 4. Its CDR3 holds 14 amino acids, cysteine through phenylalanine. Only the CDR3 portion is preserved as DNA: 42 bases, with reading frame beginning at the first base. TCRbeta CDR3 regions were amplified from genomic DNA using the immunoSEQ Assay, a bias-controlled multiplex PCR. The authors' pipeline ran thus. Within the assay, amplification of reference gene primers was used to estimate how many nucleated cells each sample contained. To quantify the absolute abundance of each unique TCRbeta CDR3 rearrangement, sequence reads were collapsed and filtered. For each sample, productive Simpson clonality was calculated by taking the square root of Simpson's diversity index across productive rearrangements. The table was pulled from immuneACCESS by TCRdb, which kept in-frame rearrangements only. Such tables lose some clones; where checked, under half of the loss comes from unresolved V genes, and the rest has no known cause. From that table come the V and J calls and clone size; the DNA was used to work out D and trimming. In this sample the table shows under 120,000 clones, roughly nine tenths of which occur a single time. The ten largest clones add up to less than 40% of the sample.

Remarks on this clone: The clone's antigen remains unknown. Per-base quality was not reported, and no clone a single base away is much larger than it.

The collaborating institutions used their own protocols to collect whole blood in K2EDTA tubes. For TCRbeta analysis, collaborators shipped samples in one of three forms: frozen whole blood, isolated PBMCs, or DNA extracted from either of those sample types. The sequencing input was peripheral blood. The origin of this receptor is a woman of 80 years or more with acute or convalescent COVID-19. This chain is built from TRBV5-4 and TRBJ2-5, and TRBD1 matches 7 of the central bases. The DNA sequence is as follows: TGTGCCAGCAGCTTGGAGACAGGGCGGGAGACCCAGTACTTC. Its translation reads: CASSLETGRETQYF.